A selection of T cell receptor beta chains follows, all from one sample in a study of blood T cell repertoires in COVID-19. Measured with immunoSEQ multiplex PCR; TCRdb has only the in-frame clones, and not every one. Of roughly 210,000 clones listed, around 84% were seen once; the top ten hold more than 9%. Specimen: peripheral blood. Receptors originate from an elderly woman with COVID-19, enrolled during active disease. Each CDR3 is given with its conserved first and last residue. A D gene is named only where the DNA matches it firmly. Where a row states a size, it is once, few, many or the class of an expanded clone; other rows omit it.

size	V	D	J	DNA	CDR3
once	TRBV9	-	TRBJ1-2	TGTGCCAGCAGCTCCCGACAGGAGCGAGACTATGGCTACACCTTC	CASSSRQERDYGYTF
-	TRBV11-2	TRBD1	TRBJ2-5	TGTGCCAGCAGCCCACAGGGGGAGACCCAGTACTTC	CASSPQGETQYF
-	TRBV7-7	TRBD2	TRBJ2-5	TGTGCCAGCAGCGCTAGCGGGGGTTTACAAGAGACCCAGTACTTC	CASSASGGLQETQYF
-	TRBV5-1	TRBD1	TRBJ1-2	TGCGCCAGCAGAAAACAGGGGGAGAACTATGGCTACACCTTC	CASRKQGENYGYTF
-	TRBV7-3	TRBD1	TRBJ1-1	TGTGCCAGCAGCCTAGGACAGGGCTACACTGAAGCTTTCTTT	CASSLGQGYTEAFF
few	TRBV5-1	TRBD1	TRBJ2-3	TGCGCCAGCAGATCCACAGGGGGCTCCACAGATACGCAGTATTTT	CASRSTGGSTDTQYF
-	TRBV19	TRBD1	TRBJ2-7	TGTGCCAGTAGTATCACAGGGGCCCCCTACGAGCAGTACTTC	CASSITGAPYEQYF
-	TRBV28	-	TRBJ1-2	TGTGCCAGCAGTTTGATCAGGGTCTATGGCTACACCTTC	CASSLIRVYGYTF
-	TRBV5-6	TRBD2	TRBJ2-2	TGTGCCAGCAGCCCGGCCGGGGGGTGGAACACCGGGGAGCTGTTTTTT	CASSPAGGWNTGELFF
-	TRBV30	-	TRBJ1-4	TGTGCCTGGACGGGAGGGGGGCGACTAAAACTGTTTTTT	CAWTGGGRLKLFF
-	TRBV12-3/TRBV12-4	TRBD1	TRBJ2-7	TGTGCCAGCAGTGCGGGACAGGGCGAGCAGTACTTC	CASSAGQGEQYF
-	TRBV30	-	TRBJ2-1	TGTGCCTGGAAAATAGGGGCCGGTGAGCAGTTCTTC	CAWKIGAGEQFF
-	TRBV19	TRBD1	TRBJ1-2	TGTGCCAGTAGTACAGGGGACAGAGCTAACTATGGCTACACCTTC	CASSTGDRANYGYTF
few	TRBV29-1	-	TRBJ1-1	TGCAGCGTTGAAGACCGTGGCAGGAGGGTCCCTGAAGCTTTCTTT	CSVEDRGRRVPEAFF
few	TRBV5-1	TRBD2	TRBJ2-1	TGCGCCAGCAGCGCACTAGCGGGGGGCTACAATGAGCAGTTCTTC	CASSALAGGYNEQFF
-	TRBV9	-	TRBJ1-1	TGTGCCAGCAGCCCCCGGGGAGGGGGTTCTGCGAACACTGAAGCTTTCTTT	CASSPRGGGSANTEAFF
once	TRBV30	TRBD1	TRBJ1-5	TGTGCCTGGAGCGGACAGGCTTTGAGCAATCAGCCCCAGCATTTT	CAWSGQALSNQPQHF
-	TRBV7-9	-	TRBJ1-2	TGTGCCAGCAGCTTTACAGGGTATAGCTATGGCTACACCTTC	CASSFTGYSYGYTF
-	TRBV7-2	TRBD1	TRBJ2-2	TGTGCCAGCAGCCAGAGGACAGGTCAGAACACCGGGGAGCTGTTTTTT	CASSQRTGQNTGELFF
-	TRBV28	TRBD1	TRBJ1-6	TGTGCCAGCAGTAGTTTACGACAGGGGTCCCGTCATTCACCCCTCCACTTT	CASSSLRQGSRHSPLHF
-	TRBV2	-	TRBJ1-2	TGTGCCAGCAGGCTCGAGCAGGGATCGGGCTATGGCTACACCTTC	CASRLEQGSGYGYTF
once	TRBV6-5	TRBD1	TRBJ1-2	TGTGCCAGCAGTTACGGGGACAGGGGGCCCATCGTCACCTTC	CASSYGDRGPIVTF
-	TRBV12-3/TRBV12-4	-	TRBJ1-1	TGTGCCAGCAGTTTACGTCGGAACACTGAAGCTTTCTTT	CASSLRRNTEAFF